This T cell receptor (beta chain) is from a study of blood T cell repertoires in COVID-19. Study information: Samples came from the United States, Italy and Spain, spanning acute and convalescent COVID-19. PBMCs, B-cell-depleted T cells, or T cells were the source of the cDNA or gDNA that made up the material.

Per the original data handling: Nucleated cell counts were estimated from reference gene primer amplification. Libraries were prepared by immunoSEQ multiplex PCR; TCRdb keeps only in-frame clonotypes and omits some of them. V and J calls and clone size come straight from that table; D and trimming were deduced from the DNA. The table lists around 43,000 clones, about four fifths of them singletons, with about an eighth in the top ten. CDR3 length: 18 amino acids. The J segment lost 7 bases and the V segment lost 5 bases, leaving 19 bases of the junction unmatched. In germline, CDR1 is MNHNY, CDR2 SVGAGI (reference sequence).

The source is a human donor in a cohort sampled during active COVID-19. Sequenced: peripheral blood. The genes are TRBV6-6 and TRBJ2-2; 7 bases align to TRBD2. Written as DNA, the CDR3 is TGTGCCAGCAGTCGCAGGTTGGGGGGGGAGGGCCTCGGCGGGGAGCTGTTTTTT. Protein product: CASSRRLGGEGLGGELFF.